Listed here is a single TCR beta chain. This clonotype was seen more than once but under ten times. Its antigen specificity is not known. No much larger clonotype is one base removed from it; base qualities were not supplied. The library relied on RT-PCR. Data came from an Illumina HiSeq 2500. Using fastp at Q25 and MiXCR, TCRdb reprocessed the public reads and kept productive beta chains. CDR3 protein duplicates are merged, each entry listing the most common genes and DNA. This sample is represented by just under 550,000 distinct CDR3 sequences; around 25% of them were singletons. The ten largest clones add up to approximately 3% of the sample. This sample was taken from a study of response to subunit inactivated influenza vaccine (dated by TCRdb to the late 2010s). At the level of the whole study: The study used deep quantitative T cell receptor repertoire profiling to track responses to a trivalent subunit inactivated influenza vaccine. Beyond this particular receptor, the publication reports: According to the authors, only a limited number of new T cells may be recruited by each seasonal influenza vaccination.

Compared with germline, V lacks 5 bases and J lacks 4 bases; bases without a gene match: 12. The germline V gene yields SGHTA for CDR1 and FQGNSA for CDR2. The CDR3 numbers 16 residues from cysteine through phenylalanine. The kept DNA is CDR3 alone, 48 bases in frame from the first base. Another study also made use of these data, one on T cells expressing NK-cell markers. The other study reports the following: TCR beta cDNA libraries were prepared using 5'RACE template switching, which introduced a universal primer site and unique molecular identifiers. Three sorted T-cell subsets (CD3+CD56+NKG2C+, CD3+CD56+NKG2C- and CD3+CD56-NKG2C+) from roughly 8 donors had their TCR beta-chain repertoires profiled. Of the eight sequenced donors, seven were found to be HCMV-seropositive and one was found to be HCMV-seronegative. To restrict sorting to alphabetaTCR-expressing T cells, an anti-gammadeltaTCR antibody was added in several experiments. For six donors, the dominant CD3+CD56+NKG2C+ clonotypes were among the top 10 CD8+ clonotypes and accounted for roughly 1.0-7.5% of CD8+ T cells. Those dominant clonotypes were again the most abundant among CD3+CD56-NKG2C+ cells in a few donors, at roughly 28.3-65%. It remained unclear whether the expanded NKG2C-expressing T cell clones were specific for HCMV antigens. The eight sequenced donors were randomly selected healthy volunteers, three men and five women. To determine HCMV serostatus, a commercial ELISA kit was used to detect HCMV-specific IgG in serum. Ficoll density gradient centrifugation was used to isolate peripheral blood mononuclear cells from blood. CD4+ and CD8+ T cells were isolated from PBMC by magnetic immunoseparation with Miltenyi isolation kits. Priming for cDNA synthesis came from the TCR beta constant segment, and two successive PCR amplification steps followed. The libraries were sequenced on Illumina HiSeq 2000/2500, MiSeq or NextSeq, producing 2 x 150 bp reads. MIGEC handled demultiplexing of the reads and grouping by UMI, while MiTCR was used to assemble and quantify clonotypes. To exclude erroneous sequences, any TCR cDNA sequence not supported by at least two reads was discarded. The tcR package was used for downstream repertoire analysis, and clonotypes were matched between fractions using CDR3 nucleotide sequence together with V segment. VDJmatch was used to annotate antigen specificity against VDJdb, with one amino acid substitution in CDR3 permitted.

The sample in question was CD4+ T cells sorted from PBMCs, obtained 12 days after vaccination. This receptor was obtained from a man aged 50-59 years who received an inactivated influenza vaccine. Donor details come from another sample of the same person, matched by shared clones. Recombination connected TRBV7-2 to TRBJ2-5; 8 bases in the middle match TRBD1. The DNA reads TGTGCCAGCAGCCCACCAAGGAATACAGGGGGAGAGACCCAGTACTTC. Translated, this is CASSPPRNTGGETQYF.